This T cell receptor (beta chain) was sequenced during a study of vaccination effects on CD4 cells after COVID-19. Study-wide findings and caveats: Marked clonal contraction was seen late after vaccination (in both infection- and vaccine-induced clones).

Data came from immunoSEQ multiplex PCR; TCRdb stores just in-frame clones and leaves some out. The sample includes about 73,000 clones, 65% to 80% of them seen just once. Sequencing followed a ViraFEST assay step that expanded antigen-specific CD4+ T cells with viral peptide pools. The culture ran for roughly 10 days before CD4+ T cells were isolated. Each vaccine recipient was nucleocapsid antibody negative and had no prior SARS-CoV-2 infection. Concerning this clone: Its antigen is still unknown.

The CDR3 has 15 residues. Germline V CDR1 and CDR2: SGDLS, YYNGEE. Trimming cost V 0 bases and J 7 bases, with 11 bases left between them. The chain couples TRBV9 to TRBJ1-6; TRBD1 might be the D (6 bases). This clonotype was sampled from a human donor who received a COVID-19 vaccine. The starting material was CD4+ T cells from PBMCs cultured with HCoV-NL63 spike peptides, obtained before COVID-19 vaccination. As DNA, the CDR3 is TGTGCCAGCAGCGTAGGTGGGGGGCAAAATTCACCCCTCCACTTT. The encoded protein is CASSVGGGQNSPLHF. The full variable domain, rest sourced from reference TRBV9 and TRBJ1-6, is DSGVTQTPKHLITATGQRVTLRCSPRSGDLSVYWYQQSLDQGLQFLIQYYNGEERAKGNILERFSAQQFPDLHSELNLSSLELGDSALYFCASSVGGGQNSPLHFGNGTRLTVT.